These 26 T cell receptor beta chains share one sample of origin, sequenced in a study of regulatory T cells in long-lasting Graves disease. Arm-PCR of CDR3 regions and iRepertoire HTBI primers were used to build TCR beta libraries. Via MiXCR, TCRdb re-called the multiplex PCR reads, giving one row per CDR3 protein. The sample carries roughly 400,000 distinct CDR3 sequences, more than 20% recorded once. The time point is: persistent/refractory GD, antithyroid drugs over 5 years with positive TRAb. PBMCs provided the RNA from which the TCR library was made. This specimen was peripheral blood mononuclear cells (PBMCs), taken when the disease was refractory, from a patient treated with antithyroid drugs. The receptors come from a female donor with Graves disease.

The CDR3 DNA follows: TGTGCCAGCAGCTTAGGTCCGGCCTACGAGCAGTACTTC. Its translation: CASSLGPAYEQYF. V and J are TRBV13 and TRBJ2-7; unclear D gene. The CDR3 contains 13 residues. Per the germline V gene, CDR1 is PRHDT and CDR2 is FYEKMQ (reference sequence). V gave up 0 bases and J gave up 2 bases, with 5 bases separating them.

Only a few counts were recorded for this clonotype. V and J are TRBV6-5 and TRBJ1-2; the D is unclear. Trimming took 3 bases from V and 8 from J, leaving 10 bases between them. In germline, CDR1 is MNHEY, CDR2 SVGAGI. CDR3 length: 12 residues. CDR3 in amino acids: CASSYVTEGYTF. DNA for the CDR3: TGTGCCAGCAGTTATGTGACGGAGGGCTACACCTTC.

As regards this clonotype: A much bigger clone sits one base away, suggesting this may be a read error. This likely comes from a read error, as the CDR3 has no conserved phenylalanine or tryptophan at its end. The chain carries TRBV20-1 and TRBJ2-5; 10 nucleotides agree with TRBD2. V trimming: 0 bases; J trimming: 2 bases; junction bases outside the gene matches: 6. This CDR3 region has 16 residues. Germline V CDR1 and CDR2: DFQATT, SNEGSKA (reference sequence). CDR3 region: CSARDPASGSQETQYL. The CDR3 nucleotides read TGCAGTGCTAGAGACCCGGCTAGCGGGAGTCAAGAGACCCAGTACCTC.

A few counts support this clonotype. The V call is TRBV5-1, the J call TRBJ2-2; D not certain. Germline CDR1 SGHRS, CDR2 YFSETQ. V was cut by 1 base and J by 0 bases, with 7 bases left in between. The CDR3 consists of 15 residues. CDR3 in amino acids: CASSLSGSNTGELFF. CDR3 DNA sequence: TGCGCCAGCAGCTTGTCCGGGTCGAACACCGGGGAGCTGTTTTTT.

In this sample, this clonotype turned up many times. In DNA form, the CDR3 reads TGTGCCAGCAGGGATTCTCAGGGGGCAGGGCAGCCCCAGCATTTT. Its translation is CASRDSQGAGQPQHF. This rearrangement joins TRBV2 to TRBJ1-5; 8 bases line up with TRBD1. Unmatched junction bases numbered 11, after V lost 6 bases and J lost 7 bases. Germline V CDR1 and CDR2: SNHLY, FYNNEI. The CDR3 contains 15 residues.

This clonotype has at least ten counts. V and J are TRBV2 and TRBJ1-1; 7 nucleotides agree with TRBD1. Germline V CDR1 and CDR2: SNHLY, FYNNEI. The CDR3 is 15 residues long. V gave up 5 bases and J gave up 1 base; unmatched junction bases: 7. CDR3 region: CASSRGGQQNTEAFF. The CDR3 nucleotides are TGTGCCAGCAGTAGGGGGGGACAGCAGAACACTGAAGCTTTCTTT.

Many counts were recorded for this clonotype. The chain carries TRBV7-2 and TRBJ1-5; D remains unclear. The CDR3 spans 13 residues. Germline values: CDR1 SGHTA, CDR2 FQGNSA. V shed 3 bases and J shed 5 bases, with 8 bases lying between them. In DNA form, the CDR3 reads TGTGCCAGCAGCTTTATGCTGGATCAGCCCCAGCATTTT. Translated: CASSFMLDQPQHF.

This clonotype was seen more than once but under ten times. CDR3 in amino acids: CASSLTTTHWEQYF. CDR3 nucleotide sequence: TGTGCCAGCAGTTTGACTACCACGCATTGGGAGCAGTACTTC. The V and J genes are TRBV27 and TRBJ2-7; possible D gene TRBD2, 5 bases. The germline V and J ends were trimmed by 3 bases and 7 bases, with 16 bases remaining between them. The CDR3 covers 14 residues. Germline CDR1 MNHEY, CDR2 SMNVEV (reference sequence).

This clonotype was counted between two and nine times. A much larger clone lies a single base off, so this may be a read error. The CDR3 sequence is CASSQTGLYGYTF. As DNA, the CDR3 is TGTGCCAGCAGCCAGACAGGGCTCTATGGCTACACCTTC. This sequence joins TRBV14 and TRBJ1-2, with 7 bases lining up with TRBD1. The CDR3 sequence is 13 residues long. Trimming removed 3 bases from V and 4 bases from J; junction bases left unmatched: 2. Germline V gene sequence: CDR1 SGHDN, CDR2 FVKESK.

Ten or more counts support this clonotype. The V and J genes are TRBV6-1 and TRBJ2-7, with 10 bases aligning to TRBD1. Germline V gene data show CDR1 as MNHNS and CDR2 as SASEGT. The J segment lost 3 bases and the V segment lost 6 bases, leaving 8 bases of the junction unmatched. This CDR3 has 15 residues. The CDR3, as DNA: TGTGCCAGCAGGGGCTTAGGGACAGGGGACTACGAGCAGTACTTC. Its protein product is CASRGLGTGDYEQYF.

In this sample, this clonotype turned up many times. V and J are TRBV18 and TRBJ2-5; possible D gene TRBD2, 5 bases. This CDR3 contains 14 residues. The V end lost 1 base, the J end lost 3 bases, and 9 bases lay between the germline ends. Germline CDR1 reads KGHSH; CDR2 reads LQKENI. The CDR3 region is CASSPRLGEETQYF. Written as DNA, the CDR3 is TGTGCCAGCTCACCACGCCTCGGGGAAGAGACCCAGTACTTC.

The chain joins TRBV19 to TRBJ1-5, with 9 bases matching TRBD1. There are 13 residues in the CDR3. Germline V gives CDR1 LNHDA, CDR2 SQIVND (reference sequence). V was pared by 7 bases and J by 10 bases, with 8 bases of the junction left unmatched. CDR3 sequence (DNA): TGTGCCAGTACCGGGGACAGGGTAGTCCCCCAGCATTTT. Encoded protein: CASTGDRVVPQHF.

This clonotype was counted at least ten times. This rearrangement joins TRBV12-5 to TRBJ1-2; 8 nucleotides agree with TRBD1. Germline assignment: CDR1 LGHNT and CDR2 FRNRAP. Trimming took 6 bases from V and 8 from J; bases not matched to a gene: 8. CDR3 length: 13 residues. The CDR3: CASGPDRAQGYTF. Here the CDR3 DNA reads TGTGCTAGTGGGCCGGACAGGGCTCAGGGCTACACCTTC.

This clonotype was found many times. The chain is built from TRBV2 and TRBJ1-4, with TRBD1 as a possible D gene (6 bases). CDR3 length: 15 amino acids. Germline lookup yields CDR1 SNHLY and CDR2 FYNNEI. Deletions cut 7 bases from V and 5 bases from J, with 17 bases between. CDR3 residues: CASNIPGTGNEKLFF. In DNA, the CDR3 is TGTGCCAGCAACATCCCCGGCACAGGGAATGAAAAACTGTTTTTT.

This chain connects TRBV4-3 to TRBJ1-5, with D hard to call. The CDR3 is 15 residues long. CDR1 and CDR2 from the germline V gene are LGHNA and YSLEER. V was cut by 1 base and J by 0 bases, with 7 bases left in between. The CDR3 region is CASSQAADSNQPQHF. The CDR3 coding sequence is TGCGCCAGCAGCCAAGCGGCAGATAGCAATCAGCCCCAGCATTTT.

At least ten counts were recorded for this clonotype. The CDR3 DNA follows: TGTGCCAGCAGTGAAGGGTCGGGGTTAGGCAATCAGCCCCAGCATTTT. Translating it yields CASSEGSGLGNQPQHF. The chain is built from TRBV6-1 and TRBJ1-5, with unresolved D. V dropped 1 base and J dropped 2 bases, with 12 bases sitting between them. Per germline, CDR1 MNHNS and CDR2 SASEGT. There are 16 residues in the CDR3.

The chain recombines TRBV5-1 with TRBJ2-7; perhaps TRBD1 as D (5 bases). Germline values: CDR1 SGHRS, CDR2 YFSETQ. The CDR3 totals 14 residues. Between the trimmed V and J ends, which lost 0 bases and 4 bases, there was a span of 11 bases. For the CDR3, the DNA is TGCGCCAGCAGCTTGGCAGGGAATAATTACGAGCAGTACTTC. Translating gives CASSLAGNNYEQYF.

In this sample, this clonotype turned up many times. The rearrangement uses TRBV12-3 or TRBV12-4 and TRBJ1-5; the D is unclear. Trimming removed 6 bases from V and 7 bases from J, with 10 bases in between. The CDR3 is 12 amino acids. As DNA, the CDR3 is TGTGCCAGCAGCCAATTCTTACAGCCCCAGCATTTT. Translated, it gives CASSQFLQPQHF.

In this sample, this clonotype turned up a few times. The genes are TRBV7-2 and TRBJ2-4; a possible D gene is TRBD2 (5 bases). Per germline, CDR1 SGHTA and CDR2 FQGNSA. This CDR3 has 14 residues. The germline V and J ends were trimmed by 1 base and 4 bases, with 8 bases remaining between them. CDR3 DNA: TGTGCCAGCAGCTTAGGGTCGGGGAAAAACATTCAGTACTTC. Amino acid sequence: CASSLGSGKNIQYF.

The V and J genes are TRBV29-1 and TRBJ1-4; D is uncertain. Germline lookup yields CDR1 SQVTM and CDR2 ANQGSEA. There are 13 residues in the CDR3. Trimming shortened V by 4 bases and J by 2 bases, and 8 bases separated the two germline ends. The CDR3 sequence is CSVGVGTNEKLFF. CDR3 sequence (DNA): TGCAGCGTTGGGGTCGGCACTAATGAAAAACTGTTTTTT.

The rearrangement links TRBV5-1 to TRBJ1-1, with D uncertain. The CDR3 extends over 15 amino acids. V dropped 3 bases and J dropped 4 bases, with 16 bases sitting between them. Germline-derived CDR1 and CDR2 are SGHRS and YFSETQ. The CDR3: CASSSSMGWGTEAFF. CDR3 nucleotide sequence: TGCGCCAGCAGCTCAAGCATGGGATGGGGCACTGAAGCTTTCTTT.

J is TRBJ1-1 and V is TRBV20-1; TRBD1 agrees at 7 bases. J lost 8 bases, V lost 1 base, and 4 bases had no gene match. Per germline, CDR1 DFQATT and CDR2 SNEGSKA (reference sequence). The CDR3 extends over 12 amino acids. The CDR3 sequence: CSARGQGVEAFF. For the CDR3, the DNA is TGCAGTGCTAGAGGGCAGGGGGTAGAAGCTTTCTTT.

V gene TRBV15 combines with J gene TRBJ2-2; perhaps TRBD2 as D (5 bases). This CDR3 spans 16 amino acids. Looked up from germline, CDR1 is LNHNV and CDR2 is YYDKDF (reference sequence). V shed 4 bases and J shed 4 bases, with 16 bases lying between them. This chain's CDR3 is CATSTGLKKVTGELFF. As DNA, the CDR3 is TGTGCCACCAGCACCGGACTGAAGAAGGTCACCGGGGAGCTGTTTTTT.

The V call is TRBV6-2 or TRBV6-3, the J call TRBJ2-1; unclear D gene. Trimming took off 7 bases at V and 0 bases at J, with 13 bases between the two ends. CDR1 is MNHEY, CDR2 SVGEGT, per germline. The CDR3 runs to 15 residues. CDR3 loop: CASNPRLSSYNEQFF. For the CDR3, the DNA is TGTGCCAGCAACCCACGGCTCAGCTCCTACAATGAGCAGTTCTTC.

The chain is built from TRBV4-2 and TRBJ1-1, with D perhaps matching TRBD1 (5 bases). This CDR3 is built from 12 residues. With 4 bases removed from V and 10 bases from J, the gap between germline ends came to 13 bases. The germline V gene encodes CDR1 LGHNA and CDR2 YNFKEQ. This CDR3 is CASSLPGSGAFF. CDR3 nucleotide sequence: TGTGCCAGCAGCCTCCCAGGGTCTGGAGCTTTCTTT.

This clonotype was found many times. The CDR3: CASSPDRDRDNSPLHF. In DNA form, the CDR3 reads TGTGCCAGCAGCCCAGACCGGGACAGGGATAATTCACCCCTCCACTTT. The chain employs TRBV11-1 and TRBJ1-6, with 9 bases lining up with TRBD1. V trimming: 5 bases; J trimming: 5 bases; junction bases outside the gene matches: 7. Germline loops: CDR1 SGHAT, CDR2 FQDESV (reference sequence). The CDR3 loop spans 16 amino acids.